Sequencing of this T cell receptor (beta chain) was carried out in a study of breast tumors, draining lymph nodes, adjacent tissues. Study results and limitations: The data were judged consistent with most tumor T cells coming from lymph node and expanding in tumor. Compared with lymph nodes, tumors were less diverse; compared with nontumor tissue, more. Luminal-like breast cancer showed significantly greater tumor-nontumor repertoire similarity than basal-like breast cancer did. That most tumor T cells come from lymph nodes remained unproven.

The lymph nodes were axillary draining lymph nodes from breast cancer patients. In TCRdb, the multiplex PCR reads were re-called with MiXCR into one record per CDR3 protein. The sample has approximately 170,000 distinct CDR3 sequences; 33% are singletons. The CDR3 is 14 amino acids. V shed 1 base and J shed 2 bases, with 8 bases lying between them. Germline CDR1 reads LGHNT; CDR2 reads FRNRAP. Turning to this clonotype: Its antigen is currently unknown.

J is TRBJ1-2 and V is TRBV12-5, with D perhaps TRBD1 (5 bases). This TCR derives from a female donor with breast cancer. Some clones in this sample may be carry-over from other donors' samples. The specimen was axillary lymph node tissue. The CDR3 loop reads CASGLDRPNYGYTF. The CDR3 coding sequence is TGTGCTAGTGGTTTGGACAGGCCAAACTATGGCTACACCTTC.